Listed below are T cell receptor beta chains from one sample, sequenced in a study. Via MiXCR, TCRdb re-called the RT-PCR reads, giving one row per CDR3 protein. The profile shows about 680,000 distinct CDR3 sequences, approximately 15% of them singletons. Source material: memory CD4+ T cells from blood. Source of these receptors: a female donor in good health, serving as a healthy control. Both conserved end residues are part of each CDR3. Each record gives: J gene, D gene, clone size, V gene, CDR3 DNA, CDR3 protein. D genes are given only for firm matches. The size entry is marked missing in some rows and otherwise reads once, few, many or a size class.

J gene: TRBJ2-2; D gene: -; clone size: -; V gene: TRBV19; CDR3 DNA: TGTGCCAGTAGTATAGGGATTGACGGGGAGCTGTTTTTT; CDR3 protein: CASSIGIDGELFF
J gene: TRBJ2-3; D gene: TRBD1; clone size: -; V gene: TRBV12-3/TRBV12-4; CDR3 DNA: TGTGCCAGCAGTTTCGGACAGGGGGGGGGGACAGATACGCAGTATTTT; CDR3 protein: CASSFGQGGGTDTQYF
J gene: TRBJ1-1; D gene: -; clone size: many; V gene: TRBV5-6; CDR3 DNA: TGTGCCAGCAACTGGGTTTCGGCGAACACTGAAGCTTTCTTT; CDR3 protein: CASNWVSANTEAFF
J gene: TRBJ1-4; D gene: -; clone size: -; V gene: TRBV28; CDR3 DNA: TGTGCCAGCAGTTTATCGGGGCCGACCCTAAAACTGTTTTTT; CDR3 protein: CASSLSGPTLKLFF
J gene: TRBJ1-1; D gene: -; clone size: -; V gene: TRBV18; CDR3 DNA: TGTGCCAGCTCACCACCCGCTCGACTTGAAGCTTTCTTT; CDR3 protein: CASSPPARLEAFF
J gene: TRBJ2-5; D gene: TRBD1; clone size: few; V gene: TRBV5-4; CDR3 DNA: TGTGCCAGCAGTCGGTTGGGACAGGGGGAAGAGACCCAGTACTTC; CDR3 protein: CASSRLGQGEETQYF
J gene: TRBJ2-3; D gene: TRBD2; clone size: many; V gene: TRBV7-9; CDR3 DNA: TGTGCCAGCAGCTTTATGGGAGGGTTGACAGATACGCAGTATTTT; CDR3 protein: CASSFMGGLTDTQYF
J gene: TRBJ1-1; D gene: -; clone size: -; V gene: TRBV6-5; CDR3 DNA: TGTGCCAGCAGTGAACGGCCTGGTGCCTCAGCTTTCTTT; CDR3 protein: CASSERPGASAFF
J gene: TRBJ1-2; D gene: -; clone size: many; V gene: TRBV11-2; CDR3 DNA: TGTGCCAGCAGCCCAACCACAGGGAGAGTACCTAACTATGGCTACACCTTC; CDR3 protein: CASSPTTGRVPNYGYTF
J gene: TRBJ2-7; D gene: -; clone size: few; V gene: TRBV28; CDR3 DNA: TGTGCCAGCAGTTTAGGGGCGGGCGAGCAGTACTTC; CDR3 protein: CASSLGAGEQYF
J gene: TRBJ2-3; D gene: TRBD2; clone size: -; V gene: TRBV20-1; CDR3 DNA: TGCAGTGCTAGAGATCCAGCGGGGAGCACAGATACGCAGTATTTT; CDR3 protein: CSARDPAGSTDTQYF
J gene: TRBJ1-3; D gene: TRBD1; clone size: -; V gene: TRBV5-5; CDR3 DNA: TGTGCCAGCAGCTATCTCCGCCAGGGACAGACCACGGGAAACACCATATATTTT; CDR3 protein: CASSYLRQGQTTGNTIYF
J gene: TRBJ2-1; D gene: TRBD1; clone size: few; V gene: TRBV18; CDR3 DNA: TGTGCCAGCTCACCAGCCGGACAGGACAATGAGCAGTTCTTC; CDR3 protein: CASSPAGQDNEQFF
J gene: TRBJ2-5; D gene: -; clone size: -; V gene: TRBV20-1; CDR3 DNA: TGCAGTGCTAGACCGCAGGTCGGGCAGACCCAGTACTTC; CDR3 protein: CSARPQVGQTQYF
J gene: TRBJ2-1; D gene: TRBD2; clone size: -; V gene: TRBV20-1; CDR3 DNA: TGCAGTGCTAGTTTCCCGGCGGGAGGGGCTAATGAGCAGTTCTTC; CDR3 protein: CSASFPAGGANEQFF
J gene: TRBJ2-3; D gene: TRBD1; clone size: few; V gene: TRBV20-1; CDR3 DNA: TGCAGTGCTCCGGACAGGGCGGGATCCACAGATACGCAGTATTTT; CDR3 protein: CSAPDRAGSTDTQYF
J gene: TRBJ2-7; D gene: -; clone size: many; V gene: TRBV6-5; CDR3 DNA: TGTGCCAGCACCCTAACGAAGGACAGCCCCTACGAGCAGTACTTC; CDR3 protein: CASTLTKDSPYEQYF
J gene: TRBJ2-1; D gene: TRBD2; clone size: few; V gene: TRBV10-3; CDR3 DNA: TGTGCCATCAACACATCTGGCGGGGGGGCCAATGAGCAGTTCTTC; CDR3 protein: CAINTSGGGANEQFF
J gene: TRBJ2-2; D gene: -; clone size: few; V gene: TRBV5-1; CDR3 DNA: TGCGCCAGCAGCTTGGTAGGCGGAACCTACACCGGGGAGCTGTTTTTT; CDR3 protein: CASSLVGGTYTGELFF
J gene: TRBJ2-3; D gene: TRBD2; clone size: few; V gene: TRBV20-1; CDR3 DNA: TGCAGTGCTAGATGGACTAGCGGGAGGGCCGGCCGCACAGATACGCAGTATTTT; CDR3 protein: CSARWTSGRAGRTDTQYF
J gene: TRBJ1-2; D gene: -; clone size: few; V gene: TRBV6-6; CDR3 DNA: TGTGCCAGCAGTGGGGACGATAATGGCTACACCTTC; CDR3 protein: CASSGDDNGYTF
J gene: TRBJ2-3; D gene: TRBD2; clone size: few; V gene: TRBV7-2; CDR3 DNA: TGTGCCAGCAGCCCGAGACTAGCGGGTGCAAATACGCAGTATTTT; CDR3 protein: CASSPRLAGANTQYF
J gene: TRBJ2-1; D gene: -; clone size: few; V gene: TRBV10-3; CDR3 DNA: TGTGCCATCAGTGAGGGCAGAGACACCTACAATGAGCAGTTCTTC; CDR3 protein: CAISEGRDTYNEQFF
J gene: TRBJ1-1; D gene: -; clone size: -; V gene: TRBV25-1; CDR3 DNA: TGTGCCAGCAGTGAACGGGGCGGGGCTTTCTTT; CDR3 protein: CASSERGGAFF
J gene: TRBJ1-1; D gene: -; clone size: -; V gene: TRBV28; CDR3 DNA: TGTGCCAGCAGTCAAATCAGGGATCGAGCTGAAGCTTTCTTT; CDR3 protein: CASSQIRDRAEAFF
J gene: TRBJ2-7; D gene: -; clone size: many; V gene: TRBV30; CDR3 DNA: TGTGCCTGGAGACCGCAGGGTACGACCTACGAGCAGTACTTC; CDR3 protein: CAWRPQGTTYEQYF
J gene: TRBJ2-7; D gene: TRBD2; clone size: many; V gene: TRBV4-2; CDR3 DNA: TGTGCCAGCAGCCAAGATCGGCTAGCGGGAGGCGAGCAGTACTTC; CDR3 protein: CASSQDRLAGGEQYF
J gene: TRBJ1-3; D gene: -; clone size: many; V gene: TRBV11-2; CDR3 DNA: TGTGCCAGCAGCTTAGGGCCGGGCCTCTACTCTGGAAACACCATATATTTT; CDR3 protein: CASSLGPGLYSGNTIYF
J gene: TRBJ2-7; D gene: -; clone size: -; V gene: TRBV21-1; CDR3 DNA: TGTGCCAGCAGCAGCGCTGGTCTCCCTGCTCGAGAGCAGTACTTC; CDR3 protein: CASSSAGLPAREQYF